These 12 T cell receptor beta chains were sequenced from one sample in a study of shared clonotypes between healthy human individuals. Assay: immunoSEQ multiplex PCR; the TCRdb copy retains only in-frame clones and omits some. This sample has 2 million to 2.5 million clones; about 92% occur once, and the top ten carry 0.3% to 0.4%. Sequenced sample: naive CD4+ T cells from PBMCs. Described subset: CD45RA+ positively selected. The source of these receptors is a man younger than 35 in good health. Some clones in this sample may be carry-over from other donors' samples.

The chain uses TRBV28 and TRBJ1-2; 11 bases line up with TRBD1. V gave up 5 bases and J gave up 4 bases; unmatched junction bases: 9. The CDR3 spans 16 residues. Germline CDR1 and CDR2: MDHEN and SYDVKM. CDR3 DNA: TGTGCCAGCAGTGGAACCGGGACAGGGGGGATCTATGGCTACACCTTC. It specifies CASSGTGTGGIYGYTF.

V is TRBV5-1 and J is TRBJ1-1; D is undetermined. Germline CDR1 reads SGHRS; CDR2 reads YFSETQ. V was clipped by 1 base and J by 3 bases, with 10 bases between them. The CDR3 loop spans 14 amino acids. The CDR3 bases are TGCGCCAGCAGCTTGATCGTGGCGGACACTGAAGCTTTCTTT. Translated: CASSLIVADTEAFF.

CDR3 in amino acids: CASRDARSGNTIYF. The CDR3 nucleotides are TGTGCCAGCCGGGACGCCCGCTCTGGAAACACCATATATTTT. This chain links TRBV28 with TRBJ1-3, with D perhaps TRBD1 (5 bases). In germline, CDR1 is MDHEN, CDR2 SYDVKM. CDR3 length: 14 amino acids. V lost 8 bases and J 0 bases, leaving 11 bases between the germline ends.

The V gene is TRBV6-5, the J gene TRBJ1-4; a weak D match, TRBD1 (5 bases). The CDR3 totals 15 residues. Germline V CDR1 and CDR2: MNHEY, SVGAGI. In DNA form, the CDR3 reads TGTGCAGCCGGGGATCTCCCAGGGATAGGGGAAAAACTGTTTTTT. The encoded protein is CAAGDLPGIGEKLFF.

V usage is TRBV18 and J usage is TRBJ1-1; D perhaps matches TRBD1 (5 bases). Per germline, CDR1 KGHSH and CDR2 LQKENI. V was clipped by 0 bases and J by 1 base, with 12 bases between them. This CDR3 is 16 amino acids long. The DNA for the CDR3 is TGTGCCAGCTCACCACCTAATCCACAGGAGAACACTGAAGCTTTCTTT. Protein: CASSPPNPQENTEAFF.

The gene calls are TRBV7-3 and TRBJ2-6, with a possible D match to TRBD2 (5 bases). The CDR3 length is 20 residues. V was shortened by 1 base and J by 0 bases, with 19 bases between the two germline ends. The germline V gene has CDR1 SGHTA and CDR2 FQGTGA. The DNA for the CDR3 is TGTGCCAGCAGCTTAAATTTGTTACGGGGAGTGGGCTCTGGGGCCAACGTCCTGACTTTC. Encoded protein: CASSLNLLRGVGSGANVLTF.

V gene TRBV2 combines with J gene TRBJ2-2; no firm D call. This CDR3 region has 14 residues. Germline V gives CDR1 SNHLY, CDR2 FYNNEI. Between the trimmed V and J ends, which lost 2 bases and 4 bases, there was a span of 8 bases. Here the CDR3 DNA reads TGTGCCAGCAGTGAACGGACGGGCACCGGGGAGCTGTTTTTT. Protein sequence: CASSERTGTGELFF. Variable domain in full (rest from reference TRBV2 and TRBJ2-2): EPEVTQTPSHQVTQMGQEVILRCVPISNHLYFYWYRQILGQKVEFLVSFYNNEISEKSEIFDDQFSVERPDGSNFTLKIRSTKLEDSAMYFCASSERTGTGELFFGEGSRLTVL.

CDR3 DNA sequence: TGTGCCACCAGCAGAGACCGTAGGACGCAGACCCAGTACTTC. Amino acids: CATSRDRRTQTQYF. This chain joins TRBV15 and TRBJ2-5, with D unresolved. Trimming took 0 bases from V and 6 from J, leaving 11 bases between them. CDR3 size: 14 residues. CDR1 and CDR2 from the germline V gene are LNHNV and YYDKDF (reference sequence). Based on the CDR3 plus reference TRBV15 and TRBJ2-5, the full variable domain is DAMVIQNPRYQVTQFGKPVTLSCSQTLNHNVMYWYQQKSSQAPKLLFHYYDKDFNNEADTPDNFQSRRPNTSFCFLDIRSPGLGDTAMYLCATSRDRRTQTQYFGPGTRLLVL.

This clone has a single count. The chain links TRBV5-1 to TRBJ1-1; a weak D match, TRBD1 (6 bases). This CDR3 comprises 16 residues. The germline CDR1 and CDR2 sequences are SGHRS and YFSETQ. Deletions cut 0 bases from V and 6 bases from J, with 18 bases between. As DNA, the CDR3 is TGCGCCAGCAGCTTGGGGCAGGGGACCACGACGGCTGAAGCTTTCTTT. This translates into CASSLGQGTTTAEAFF.

Regarding this clone: The same CDR3 can be traced to other DNA sequences in this sample. The J gene is TRBJ2-3, the V gene TRBV29-1, with TRBD1 identical over 7 bases. J lost 6 bases, V lost 7 bases, and 7 bases had no gene match. The germline CDR1 and CDR2 sequences are SQVTM and ANQGSEA. CDR3 length: 12 residues. CDR3 sequence reads: CSGEGAGDTQYF. The CDR3 DNA follows: TGCAGCGGCGAGGGGGCTGGGGATACGCAGTATTTT.

The gene calls are TRBV5-8 and TRBJ1-2; no clear D gene. The V gene lost 4 bases and the J gene lost 3 bases, with 13 bases spanning the gap. The CDR3 length is 14 residues. CDR1 is SGHTS and CDR2 is YDEGEE in the germline V gene. The chain's CDR3 is CASSPNDGYYGYTF. The DNA for the CDR3 is TGTGCCAGCAGCCCAAACGACGGATACTATGGCTACACCTTC. The variable domain in full, with the rest retrieved from reference TRBV5-8 and TRBJ1-2, is EAGVTQSPTHLIKTRGQQATLRCSPISGHTSVYWYQQALGLGLQFLLWYDEGEERNRGNFPPRFSGRQFPNYSSELNVNALELEDSALYLCASSPNDGYYGYTFGSGTRLTVV.

The V call is TRBV15, the J call TRBJ2-3, with D uncertain. Trimming pared 4 bases from V and 2 bases from J, leaving 16 bases between. The germline gives CDR1 LNHNV, CDR2 YYDKDF (reference sequence). The CDR3 consists of 16 residues. The CDR3 here is CATSTPGGVDTDTQYF. Here the CDR3 DNA reads TGTGCCACCAGCACGCCCGGCGGCGTAGACACAGATACGCAGTATTTT.